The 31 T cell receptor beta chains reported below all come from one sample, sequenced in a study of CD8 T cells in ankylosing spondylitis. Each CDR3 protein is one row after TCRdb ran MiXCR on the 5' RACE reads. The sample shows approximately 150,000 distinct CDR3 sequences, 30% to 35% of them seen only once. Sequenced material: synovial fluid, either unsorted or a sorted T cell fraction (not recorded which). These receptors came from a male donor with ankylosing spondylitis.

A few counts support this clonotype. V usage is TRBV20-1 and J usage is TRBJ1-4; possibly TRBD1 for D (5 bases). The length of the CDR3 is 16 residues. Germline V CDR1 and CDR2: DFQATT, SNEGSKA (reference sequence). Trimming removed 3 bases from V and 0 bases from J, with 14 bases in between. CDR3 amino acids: CSARNPETATNEKLFF. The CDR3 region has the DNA TGCAGTGCTAGGAACCCTGAGACAGCAACTAATGAAAAACTGTTTTTT.

CDR3 sequence: CASSSLGTGAYEQYF. Written as DNA, the CDR3 is TGTGCCAGCAGCTCCTTAGGGACAGGGGCCTACGAGCAGTACTTC. The chain links TRBV12-3 or TRBV12-4 to TRBJ2-7; 10 positions agree with TRBD1. The CDR3 spans 15 residues. Unmatched junction bases numbered 7, after V lost 6 bases and J lost 2 bases.

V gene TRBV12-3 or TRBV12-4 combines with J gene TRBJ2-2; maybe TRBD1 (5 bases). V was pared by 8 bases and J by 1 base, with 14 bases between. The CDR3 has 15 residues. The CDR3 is CASASQGRNTGELFF. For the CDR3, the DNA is TGTGCCAGCGCGTCTCAGGGCCGGAACACCGGGGAGCTGTTTTTT.

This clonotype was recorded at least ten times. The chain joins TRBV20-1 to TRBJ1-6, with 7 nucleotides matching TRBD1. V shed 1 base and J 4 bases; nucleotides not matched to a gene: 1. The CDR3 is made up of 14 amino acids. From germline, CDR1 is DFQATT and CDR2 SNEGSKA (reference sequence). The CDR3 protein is CSARAGQYNSPLHF. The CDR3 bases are TGCAGTGCTAGAGCGGGACAGTATAATTCACCCCTCCACTTT.

Written as DNA, the CDR3 is TGCGCCAGCAGCCAGGCCGGACGCGCGGATCAGCCCCAGCATTTT. It codes for CASSQAGRADQPQHF. This chain links TRBV4-1 with TRBJ1-5; D ambiguous. Trimming removed 3 bases from V and 5 bases from J, with 14 bases in between. Germline CDR1 reads MGHRA; CDR2 reads YSYEKL. The CDR3 has 15 residues.

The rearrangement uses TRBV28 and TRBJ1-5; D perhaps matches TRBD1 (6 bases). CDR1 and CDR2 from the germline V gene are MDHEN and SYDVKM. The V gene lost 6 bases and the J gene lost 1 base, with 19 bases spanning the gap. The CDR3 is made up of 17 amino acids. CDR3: CASRPVQGSGSNQPQHF. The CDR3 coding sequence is TGTGCCAGCAGGCCCGTCCAGGGGAGTGGGAGCAATCAGCCCCAGCATTTT.

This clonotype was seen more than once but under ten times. CDR3 bases: TGCAGTGCTAGACCTCCCAACCATTACGAGCAGTTCTTC. Encoded protein: CSARPPNHYEQFF. The chain links TRBV20-1 to TRBJ2-1; D is unclear. Trimming removed 2 bases from V and 10 bases from J, with 15 bases in between. The CDR3 is 13 amino acids. The germline CDR1 and CDR2 sequences are DFQATT and SNEGSKA (reference sequence).

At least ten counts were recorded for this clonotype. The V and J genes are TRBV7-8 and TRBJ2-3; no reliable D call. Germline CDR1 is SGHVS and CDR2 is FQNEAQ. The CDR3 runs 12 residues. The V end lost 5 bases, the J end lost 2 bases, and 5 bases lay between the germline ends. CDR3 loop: CASSRFTDTQYF. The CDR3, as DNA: TGTGCCAGCAGCCGGTTCACAGATACGCAGTATTTT.

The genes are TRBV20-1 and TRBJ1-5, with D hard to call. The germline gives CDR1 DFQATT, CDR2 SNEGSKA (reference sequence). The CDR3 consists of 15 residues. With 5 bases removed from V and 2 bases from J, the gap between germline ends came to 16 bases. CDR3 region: CSARTGGMGNQPQHF. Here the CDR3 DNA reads TGCAGTGCTCGCACGGGAGGGATGGGCAATCAGCCCCAGCATTTT.

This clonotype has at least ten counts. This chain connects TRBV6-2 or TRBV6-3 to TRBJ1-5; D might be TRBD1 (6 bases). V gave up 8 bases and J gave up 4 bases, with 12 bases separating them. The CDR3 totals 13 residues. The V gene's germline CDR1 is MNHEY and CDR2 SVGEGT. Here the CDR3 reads CASLGHNNQPQHF. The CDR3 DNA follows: TGTGCCAGCCTGGGACACAATAATCAGCCCCAGCATTTT.

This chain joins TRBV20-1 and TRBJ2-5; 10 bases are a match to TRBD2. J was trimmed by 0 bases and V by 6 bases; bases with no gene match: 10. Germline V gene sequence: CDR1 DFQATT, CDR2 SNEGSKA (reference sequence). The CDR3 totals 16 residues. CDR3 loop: CSAHMGLAGDQETQYF. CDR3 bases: TGCAGTGCCCATATGGGCCTAGCGGGAGACCAAGAGACCCAGTACTTC.

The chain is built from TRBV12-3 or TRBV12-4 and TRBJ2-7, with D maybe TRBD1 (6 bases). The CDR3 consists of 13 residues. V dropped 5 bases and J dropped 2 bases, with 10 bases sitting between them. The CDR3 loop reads CASSPWDTYEQYF. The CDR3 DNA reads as TGTGCCAGCAGTCCCTGGGACACCTACGAGCAGTACTTC.

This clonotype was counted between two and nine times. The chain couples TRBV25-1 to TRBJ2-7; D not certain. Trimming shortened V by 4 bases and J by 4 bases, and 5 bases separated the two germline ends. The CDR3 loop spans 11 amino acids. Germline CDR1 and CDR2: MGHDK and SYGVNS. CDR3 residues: CASSALYEQYF. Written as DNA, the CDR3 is TGTGCCAGCAGTGCCCTATACGAGCAGTACTTC.

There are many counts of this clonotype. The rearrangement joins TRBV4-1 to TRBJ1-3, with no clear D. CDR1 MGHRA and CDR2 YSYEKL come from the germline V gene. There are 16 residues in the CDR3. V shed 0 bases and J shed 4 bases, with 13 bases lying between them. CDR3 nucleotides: TGCGCCAGCAGCCAAGATGACTGGAGCTCCGGAAACACCATATATTTT. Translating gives CASSQDDWSSGNTIYF.

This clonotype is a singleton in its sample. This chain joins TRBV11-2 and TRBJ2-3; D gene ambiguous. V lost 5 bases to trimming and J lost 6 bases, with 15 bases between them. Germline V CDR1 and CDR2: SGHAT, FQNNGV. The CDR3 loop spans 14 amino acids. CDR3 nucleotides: TGTGCCAGCAGCAATCAACGCCTCGGTGATACGCAGTATTTT. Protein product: CASSNQRLGDTQYF.

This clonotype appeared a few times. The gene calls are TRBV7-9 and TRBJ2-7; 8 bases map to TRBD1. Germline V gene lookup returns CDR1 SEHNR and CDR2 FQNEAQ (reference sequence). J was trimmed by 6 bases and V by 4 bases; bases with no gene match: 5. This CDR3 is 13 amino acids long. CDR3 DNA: TGTGCCAGCAGCTCCCGGACAGGGCCCGAGCAGTACTTC. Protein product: CASSSRTGPEQYF.

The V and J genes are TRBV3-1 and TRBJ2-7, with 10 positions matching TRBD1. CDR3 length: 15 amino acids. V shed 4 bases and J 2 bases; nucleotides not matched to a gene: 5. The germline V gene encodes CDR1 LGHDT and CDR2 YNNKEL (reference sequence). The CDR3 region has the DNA TGTGCCAGCAGCCCGGGACAGGGGACGACCTACGAGCAGTACTTC. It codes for CASSPGQGTTYEQYF.

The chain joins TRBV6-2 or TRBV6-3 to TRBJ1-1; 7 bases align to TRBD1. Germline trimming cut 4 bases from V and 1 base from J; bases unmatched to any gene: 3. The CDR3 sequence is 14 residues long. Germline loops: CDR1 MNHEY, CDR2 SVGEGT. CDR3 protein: CASSLRTGNTEAFF. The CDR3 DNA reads TGTGCCAGCAGTTTGCGGACAGGGAACACTGAAGCTTTCTTT.

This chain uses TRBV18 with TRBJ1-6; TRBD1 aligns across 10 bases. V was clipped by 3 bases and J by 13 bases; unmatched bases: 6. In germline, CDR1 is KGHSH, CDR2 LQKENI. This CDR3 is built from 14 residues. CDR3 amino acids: CASSPGQGIKPLHF. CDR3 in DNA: TGTGCCAGCTCACCGGGACAGGGGATTAAGCCCCTCCACTTT.

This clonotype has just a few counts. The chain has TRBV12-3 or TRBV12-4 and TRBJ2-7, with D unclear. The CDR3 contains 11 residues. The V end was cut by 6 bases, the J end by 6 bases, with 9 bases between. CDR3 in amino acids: CASRGLGEQYF. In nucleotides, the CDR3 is TGTGCCAGCAGGGGGTTGGGCGAGCAGTACTTC.

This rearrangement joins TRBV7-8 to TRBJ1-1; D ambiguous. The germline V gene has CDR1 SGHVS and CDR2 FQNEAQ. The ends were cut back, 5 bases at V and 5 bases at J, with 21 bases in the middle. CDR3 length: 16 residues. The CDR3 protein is CASSEPGPGVVTEAFF. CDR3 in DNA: TGTGCCAGCAGCGAACCGGGCCCGGGAGTGGTGACTGAAGCTTTCTTT.

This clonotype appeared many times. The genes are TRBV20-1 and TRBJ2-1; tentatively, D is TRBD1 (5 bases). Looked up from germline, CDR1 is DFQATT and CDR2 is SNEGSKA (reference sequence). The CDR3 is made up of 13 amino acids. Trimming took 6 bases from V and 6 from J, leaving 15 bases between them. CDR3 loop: CSAEKQVSNEQFF. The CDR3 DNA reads TGCAGTGCCGAGAAACAGGTCTCCAATGAGCAGTTCTTC.

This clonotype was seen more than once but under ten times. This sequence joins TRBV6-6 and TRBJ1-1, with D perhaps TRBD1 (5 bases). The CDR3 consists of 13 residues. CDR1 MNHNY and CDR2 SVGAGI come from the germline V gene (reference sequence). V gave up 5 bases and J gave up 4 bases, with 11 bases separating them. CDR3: CASSHQGSTEAFF. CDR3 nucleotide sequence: TGTGCCAGCAGTCATCAGGGAAGCACTGAAGCTTTCTTT.

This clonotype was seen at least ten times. CDR3 sequence: CAWSGLAGGISGELFF. The CDR3 DNA is TGTGCCTGGAGTGGACTAGCGGGAGGCATATCCGGGGAGCTGTTTTTT. This rearrangement joins TRBV30 to TRBJ2-2; TRBD2 aligns across 13 bases. The J segment lost 6 bases and the V segment lost 1 base, leaving 5 bases of the junction unmatched. CDR1 and CDR2 (germline): GTSNPN, SVGIG (reference sequence). There are 16 residues in the CDR3.

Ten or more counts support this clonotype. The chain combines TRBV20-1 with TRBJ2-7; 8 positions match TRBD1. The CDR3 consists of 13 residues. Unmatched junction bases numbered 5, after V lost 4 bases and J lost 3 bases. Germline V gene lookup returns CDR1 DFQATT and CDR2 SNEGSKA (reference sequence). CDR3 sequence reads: CSANKDRVYEQYF. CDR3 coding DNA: TGCAGTGCTAATAAGGACAGGGTCTACGAGCAGTACTTC.

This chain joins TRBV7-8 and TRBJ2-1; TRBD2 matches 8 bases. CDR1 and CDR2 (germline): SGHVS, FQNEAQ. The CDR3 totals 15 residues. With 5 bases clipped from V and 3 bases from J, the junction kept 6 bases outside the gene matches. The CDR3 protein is CASSPGGRYYNEQFF. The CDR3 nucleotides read TGTGCCAGCAGCCCGGGCGGGAGGTACTACAATGAGCAGTTCTTC.

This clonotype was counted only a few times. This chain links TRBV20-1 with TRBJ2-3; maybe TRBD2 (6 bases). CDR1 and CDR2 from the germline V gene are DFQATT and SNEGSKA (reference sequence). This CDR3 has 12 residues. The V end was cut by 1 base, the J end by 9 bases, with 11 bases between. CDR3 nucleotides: TGCAGTGCTAGAGGACGGGGGAGAACGCAGTATTTT. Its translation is CSARGRGRTQYF.

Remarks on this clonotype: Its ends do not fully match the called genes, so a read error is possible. DNA of the CDR3: TGTGCTAGCAGCTATGGGGTAGGGGAGACCCAGTACTTC. Amino acid sequence: CASSYGVGETQYF. The rearrangement uses TRBV7-7 and TRBJ2-5, with unresolved D. Germline V gene sequence: CDR1 SSHAT, CDR2 FNYEAQ (reference sequence). This CDR3 comprises 13 residues. The full variable domain, its missing parts supplied by reference TRBV7-7 and TRBJ2-5, is GAGVSQSPRYKVTKRGQDVTLRCDPISSHATLYWYQQALGQGPEFLTYFNYEAQPDKSGLPSDRFSAERPEGSISTLTIQRTEQRDSAMYRCASSYGVGETQYFGPGTRLLVL.

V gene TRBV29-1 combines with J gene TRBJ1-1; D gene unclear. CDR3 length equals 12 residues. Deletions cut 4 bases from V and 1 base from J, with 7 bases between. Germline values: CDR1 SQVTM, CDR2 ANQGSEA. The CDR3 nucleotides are TGCAGCGTTGGGCAGCCGAACACTGAAGCTTTCTTT. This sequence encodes CSVGQPNTEAFF.

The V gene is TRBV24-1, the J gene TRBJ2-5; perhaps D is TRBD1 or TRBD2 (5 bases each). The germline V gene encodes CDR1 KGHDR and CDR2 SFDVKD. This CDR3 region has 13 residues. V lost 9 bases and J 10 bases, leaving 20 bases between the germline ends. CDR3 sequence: CATADIGRDLQYF. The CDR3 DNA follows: TGTGCCACCGCAGACATCGGACGGGACCTCCAGTACTTC.

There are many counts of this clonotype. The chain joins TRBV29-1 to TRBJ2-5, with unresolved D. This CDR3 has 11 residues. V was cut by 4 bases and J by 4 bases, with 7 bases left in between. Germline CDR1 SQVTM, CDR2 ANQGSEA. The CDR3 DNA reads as TGCAGCGTTGCGTGGGCAGAGACCCAGTACTTC. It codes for CSVAWAETQYF.